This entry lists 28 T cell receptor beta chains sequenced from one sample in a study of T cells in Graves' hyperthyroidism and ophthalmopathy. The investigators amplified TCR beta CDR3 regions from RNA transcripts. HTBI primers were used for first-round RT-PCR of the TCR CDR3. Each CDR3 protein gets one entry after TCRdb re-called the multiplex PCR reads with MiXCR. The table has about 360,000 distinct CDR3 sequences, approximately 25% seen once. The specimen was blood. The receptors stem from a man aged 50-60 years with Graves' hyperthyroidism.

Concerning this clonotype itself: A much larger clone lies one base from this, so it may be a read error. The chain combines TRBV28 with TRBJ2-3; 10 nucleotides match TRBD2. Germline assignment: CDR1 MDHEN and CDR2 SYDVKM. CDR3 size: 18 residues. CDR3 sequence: CASRFLPGLAEHTDAQYF. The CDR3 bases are TGTGCCAGCAGGTTCCTACCCGGACTAGCGGAGCACACAGATGCGCAGTATTTT. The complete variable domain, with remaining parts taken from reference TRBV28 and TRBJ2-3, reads DVKVTQSSRYLVKRTGEKVFLECVQDMDHENMFWYRQDPGLGLRLIYFSYDVKMKEKGDIPEGYSVSREKKERFSLILESASTNQTSMYLCASRFLPGLAEHTDAQYFGPGTRLTVL.

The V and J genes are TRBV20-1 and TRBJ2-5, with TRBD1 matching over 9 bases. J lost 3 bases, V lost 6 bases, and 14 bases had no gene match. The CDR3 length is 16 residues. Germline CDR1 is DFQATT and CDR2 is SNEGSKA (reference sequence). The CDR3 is CSAWARGQGGKETQYF. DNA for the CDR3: TGCAGTGCCTGGGCGAGGGGACAGGGAGGGAAAGAGACCCAGTACTTC.

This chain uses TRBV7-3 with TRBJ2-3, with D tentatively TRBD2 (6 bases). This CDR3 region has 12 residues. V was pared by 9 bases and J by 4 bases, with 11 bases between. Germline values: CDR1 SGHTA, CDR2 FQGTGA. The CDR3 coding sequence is TGTGCCAGAGAGGGGAGGTCAGATACGCAGTATTTT. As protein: CAREGRSDTQYF.

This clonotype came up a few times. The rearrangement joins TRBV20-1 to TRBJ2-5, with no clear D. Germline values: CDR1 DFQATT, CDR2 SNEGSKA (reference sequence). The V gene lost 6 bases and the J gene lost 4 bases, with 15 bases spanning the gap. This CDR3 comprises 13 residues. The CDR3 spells CSATLSVRETQYF. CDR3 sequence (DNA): TGCAGTGCCACGCTTTCAGTCCGAGAGACCCAGTACTTC.

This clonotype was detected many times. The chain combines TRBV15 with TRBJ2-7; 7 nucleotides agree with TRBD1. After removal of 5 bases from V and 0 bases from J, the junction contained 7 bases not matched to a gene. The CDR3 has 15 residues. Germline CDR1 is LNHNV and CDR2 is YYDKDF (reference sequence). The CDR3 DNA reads TGTGCCACCAGCTCCGGGACAGTAAGCTCCTACGAGCAGTACTTC. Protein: CATSSGTVSSYEQYF.

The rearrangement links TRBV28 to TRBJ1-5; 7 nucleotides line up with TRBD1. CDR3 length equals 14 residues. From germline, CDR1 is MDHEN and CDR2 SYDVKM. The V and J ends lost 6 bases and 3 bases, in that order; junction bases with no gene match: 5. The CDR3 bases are TGTGCCAGCAGAACAGGGGTCCACAATCAGCCCCAGCATTTT. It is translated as CASRTGVHNQPQHF.

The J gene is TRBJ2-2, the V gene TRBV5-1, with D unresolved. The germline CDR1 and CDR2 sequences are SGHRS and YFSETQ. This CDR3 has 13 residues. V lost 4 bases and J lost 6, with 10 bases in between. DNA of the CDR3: TGCGCCAGCAGCGGGAAGAGCGCCGGGGAGCTGTTTTTT. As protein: CASSGKSAGELFF.

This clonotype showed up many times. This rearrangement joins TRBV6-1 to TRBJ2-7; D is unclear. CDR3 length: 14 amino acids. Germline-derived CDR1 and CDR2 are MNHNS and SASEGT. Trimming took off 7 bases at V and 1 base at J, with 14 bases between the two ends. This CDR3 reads CASTASRQSYEQYF. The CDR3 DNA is TGTGCCAGCACCGCGAGTCGGCAGTCCTACGAGCAGTACTTC.

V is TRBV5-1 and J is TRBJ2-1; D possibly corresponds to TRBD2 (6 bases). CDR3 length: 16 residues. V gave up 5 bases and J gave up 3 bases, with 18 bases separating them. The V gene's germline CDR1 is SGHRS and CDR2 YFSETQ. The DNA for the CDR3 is TGCGCCAGCAGGATTGTAGTGGGAGGTCTCTACAATGAGCAGTTCTTC. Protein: CASRIVVGGLYNEQFF.

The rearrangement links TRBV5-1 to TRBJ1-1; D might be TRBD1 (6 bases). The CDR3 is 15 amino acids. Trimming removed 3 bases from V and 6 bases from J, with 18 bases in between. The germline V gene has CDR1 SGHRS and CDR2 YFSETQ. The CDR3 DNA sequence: TGCGCCAGCAGCTCGGGCTCGGGGGCACAGCCTGAAGCTTTCTTT. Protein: CASSSGSGAQPEAFF.

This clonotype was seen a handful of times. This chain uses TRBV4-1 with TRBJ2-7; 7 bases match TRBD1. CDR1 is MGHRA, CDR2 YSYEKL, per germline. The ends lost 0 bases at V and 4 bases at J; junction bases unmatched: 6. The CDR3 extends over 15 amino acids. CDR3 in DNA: TGCGCCAGCAGCCAAGAGAATTACAGGGGATACGAGCAGTACTTC. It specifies CASSQENYRGYEQYF.

The CDR3 loop reads CASSQRTSNTEAFF. CDR3 coding DNA: TGTGCCAGCAGTCAAAGGACCTCGAACACTGAAGCTTTCTTT. The V gene is TRBV12-3 or TRBV12-4, the J gene TRBJ1-1; D not certain. V dropped 5 bases and J dropped 1 base, with 11 bases sitting between them. The CDR3 sequence is 14 residues long.

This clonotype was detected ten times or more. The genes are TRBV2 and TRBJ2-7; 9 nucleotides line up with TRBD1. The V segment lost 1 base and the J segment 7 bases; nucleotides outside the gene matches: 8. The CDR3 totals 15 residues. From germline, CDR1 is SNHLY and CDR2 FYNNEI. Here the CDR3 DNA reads TGTGCCAGCAGTGAAGATTGGGACAGGGACGGAGAGCAGTACTTC. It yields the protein CASSEDWDRDGEQYF.

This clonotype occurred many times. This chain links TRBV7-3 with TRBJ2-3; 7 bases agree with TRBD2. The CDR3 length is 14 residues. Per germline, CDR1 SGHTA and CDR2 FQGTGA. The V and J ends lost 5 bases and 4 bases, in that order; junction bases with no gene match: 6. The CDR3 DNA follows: TGTGCCAGCAGCCTAGGACTAGGTTCAGATACGCAGTATTTT. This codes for CASSLGLGSDTQYF.

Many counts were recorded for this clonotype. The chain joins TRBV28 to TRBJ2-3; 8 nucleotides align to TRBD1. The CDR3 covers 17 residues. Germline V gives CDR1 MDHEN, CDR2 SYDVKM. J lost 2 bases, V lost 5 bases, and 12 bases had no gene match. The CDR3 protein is CASSPYQGAGPTDTQYF. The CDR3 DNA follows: TGTGCCAGCAGTCCCTATCAGGGGGCGGGCCCCACAGATACGCAGTATTTT.

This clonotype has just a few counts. CDR3 sequence: CASSLDLGQAETQYF. CDR3 DNA sequence: TGTGCCAGCAGCTTAGATCTGGGACAGGCGGAGACCCAGTACTTC. V usage is TRBV11-3 and J usage is TRBJ2-5, with 8 bases that match TRBD1. This CDR3 region has 15 residues. Germline trimming cut 0 bases from V and 5 bases from J; bases unmatched to any gene: 5. Germline CDR1 reads SGHNT; CDR2 reads YENEEA.

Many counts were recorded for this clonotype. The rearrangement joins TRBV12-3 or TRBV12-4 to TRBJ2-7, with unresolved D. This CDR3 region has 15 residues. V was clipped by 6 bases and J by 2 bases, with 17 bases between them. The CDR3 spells CASRGQVDGTYEQYF. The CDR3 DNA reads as TGTGCCAGCAGAGGGCAGGTAGACGGAACCTACGAGCAGTACTTC.

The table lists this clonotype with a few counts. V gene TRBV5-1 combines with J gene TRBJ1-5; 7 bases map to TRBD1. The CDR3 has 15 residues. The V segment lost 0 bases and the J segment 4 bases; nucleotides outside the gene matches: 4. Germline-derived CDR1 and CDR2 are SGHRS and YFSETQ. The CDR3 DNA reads TGCGCCAGCAGCTTGGAGTGGGGACAGAATCAGCCCCAGCATTTT. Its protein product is CASSLEWGQNQPQHF.

The CDR3 DNA sequence: TGTGCTAGTGGTTTGGTACTCGGGACCGTTGGTTCACCCCTCCACTTT. It yields the protein CASGLVLGTVGSPLHF. The chain couples TRBV12-5 to TRBJ1-6, with D perhaps TRBD1 (5 bases). V gave up 0 bases and J gave up 9 bases, with 15 bases separating them. Germline lookup yields CDR1 LGHNT and CDR2 FRNRAP. This CDR3 contains 16 residues.

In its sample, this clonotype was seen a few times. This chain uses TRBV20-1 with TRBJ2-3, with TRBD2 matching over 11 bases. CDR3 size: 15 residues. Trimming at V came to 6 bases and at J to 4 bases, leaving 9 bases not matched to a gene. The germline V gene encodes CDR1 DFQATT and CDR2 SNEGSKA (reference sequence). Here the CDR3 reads CSAPPLAGDADTQYF. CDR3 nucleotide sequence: TGCAGTGCGCCACCACTAGCGGGAGATGCAGATACGCAGTATTTT.

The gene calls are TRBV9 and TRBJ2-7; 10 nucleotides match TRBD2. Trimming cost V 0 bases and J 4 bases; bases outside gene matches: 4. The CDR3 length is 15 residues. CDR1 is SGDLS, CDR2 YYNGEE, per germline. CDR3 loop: CASSVGAGGTYEQYF. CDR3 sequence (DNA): TGTGCCAGCAGCGTAGGAGCGGGAGGGACTTACGAGCAGTACTTC.

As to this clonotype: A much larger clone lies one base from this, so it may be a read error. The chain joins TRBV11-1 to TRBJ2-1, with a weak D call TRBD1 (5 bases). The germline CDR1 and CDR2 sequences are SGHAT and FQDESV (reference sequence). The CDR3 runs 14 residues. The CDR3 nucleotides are TGTGGCAGCAGCTTAGATGGGGCCCCGGTGGAGCAGTTCTTC. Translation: CGSSLDGAPVEQFF. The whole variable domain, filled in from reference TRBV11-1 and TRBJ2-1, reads EAEVAQSPRYKITEKSQAVAFWCDPISGHATLYWYRQILGQGPELLVQFQDESVVDDSQLPKDRFSAERLKGVDSTLKIQPAELGDSAMYLCGSSLDGAPVEQFFGPGTRLTVL.

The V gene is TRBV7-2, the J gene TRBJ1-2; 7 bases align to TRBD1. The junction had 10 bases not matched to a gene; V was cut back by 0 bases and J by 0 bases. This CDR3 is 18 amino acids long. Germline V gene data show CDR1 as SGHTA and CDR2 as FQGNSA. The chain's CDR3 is CASSLAAGQALANYGYTF. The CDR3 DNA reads TGTGCCAGCAGCTTAGCCGCAGGACAGGCCCTCGCTAACTATGGCTACACCTTC.

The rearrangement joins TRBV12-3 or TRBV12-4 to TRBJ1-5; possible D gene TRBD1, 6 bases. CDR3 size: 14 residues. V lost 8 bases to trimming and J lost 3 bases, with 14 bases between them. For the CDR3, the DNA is TGTGCCAGCTCGCGACAGGTTGACAATCAGCCCCAGCATTTT. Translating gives CASSRQVDNQPQHF.

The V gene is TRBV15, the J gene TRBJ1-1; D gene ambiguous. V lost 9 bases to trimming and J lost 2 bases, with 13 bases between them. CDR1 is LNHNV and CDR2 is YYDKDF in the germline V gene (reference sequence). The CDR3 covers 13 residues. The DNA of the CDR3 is TGTGCCACTGCTCACGGGGTTAACACTGAAGCTTTCTTT. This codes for CATAHGVNTEAFF.

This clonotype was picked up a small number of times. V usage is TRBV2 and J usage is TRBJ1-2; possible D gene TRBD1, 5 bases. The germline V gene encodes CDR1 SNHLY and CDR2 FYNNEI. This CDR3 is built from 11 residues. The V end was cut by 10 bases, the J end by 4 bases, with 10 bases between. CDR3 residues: CAITGFYGYTF. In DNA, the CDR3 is TGTGCCATAACAGGTTTCTATGGCTACACCTTC.

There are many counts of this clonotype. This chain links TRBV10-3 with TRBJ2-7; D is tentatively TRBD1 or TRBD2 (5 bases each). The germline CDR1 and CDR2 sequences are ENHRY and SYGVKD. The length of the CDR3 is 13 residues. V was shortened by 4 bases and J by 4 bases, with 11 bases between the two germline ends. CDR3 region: CAISGAGTYEQYF. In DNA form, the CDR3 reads TGTGCCATCAGTGGGGCCGGGACGTACGAGCAGTACTTC.

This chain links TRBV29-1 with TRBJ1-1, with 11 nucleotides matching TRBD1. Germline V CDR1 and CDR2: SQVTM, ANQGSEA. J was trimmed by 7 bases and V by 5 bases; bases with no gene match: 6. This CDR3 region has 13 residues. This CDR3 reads CSVPGQGAGEAFF. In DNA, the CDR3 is TGCAGCGTTCCAGGACAGGGGGCTGGTGAAGCTTTCTTT.